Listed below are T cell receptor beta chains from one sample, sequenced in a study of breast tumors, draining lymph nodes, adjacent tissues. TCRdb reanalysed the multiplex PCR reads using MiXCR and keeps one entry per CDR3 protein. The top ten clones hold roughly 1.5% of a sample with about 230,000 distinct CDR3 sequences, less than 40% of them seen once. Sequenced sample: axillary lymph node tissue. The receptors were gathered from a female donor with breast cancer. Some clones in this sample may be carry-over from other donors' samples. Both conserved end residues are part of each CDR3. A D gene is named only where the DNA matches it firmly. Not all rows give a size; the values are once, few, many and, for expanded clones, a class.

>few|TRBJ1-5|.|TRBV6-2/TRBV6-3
CASSATGHNQPQHF
TGTGCCAGCAGTGCGACAGGCCACAATCAGCCCCAGCATTTT
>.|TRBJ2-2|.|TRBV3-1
CASGPSTGPGELFF
TGTGCCAGCGGCCCCAGCACGGGTCCCGGGGAGCTGTTTTTT
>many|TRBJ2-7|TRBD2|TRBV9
CASSPEAGVFSYEQYF
TGTGCCAGCAGCCCCGAAGCGGGAGTATTTTCCTACGAGCAGTACTTC
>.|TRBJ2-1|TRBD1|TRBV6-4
CASSADRLSHNGQSF
TGTGCCAGCAGCGCGGACAGGCTAAGCCACAATGGGCAGTCCTTC
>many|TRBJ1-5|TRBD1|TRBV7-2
CASSGDREQPQHF
TGTGCCAGCAGCGGGGACAGGGAGCAGCCCCAGCATTTT
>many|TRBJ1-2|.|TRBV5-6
CASSPSGTAYGYTF
TGTGCCAGCAGCCCTTCCGGGACGGCCTATGGCTACACCTTC
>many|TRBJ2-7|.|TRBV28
CASSLPGTSVGEQYF
TGTGCCAGCAGTTTACCAGGGACCTCCGTGGGCGAGCAGTACTTC
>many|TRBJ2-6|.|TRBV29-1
CSVMTTGSGANVLTF
TGCAGCGTGATGACGACGGGGTCTGGGGCCAACGTCCTGACTTTC
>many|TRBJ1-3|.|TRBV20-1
CSARDGGALGNTIYF
TGCAGTGCTAGAGACGGGGGGGCGCTTGGAAACACCATATATTTT
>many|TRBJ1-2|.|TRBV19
CASSHLRGLQGTGGYTF
TGTGCCAGTAGCCACTTAAGGGGCCTACAGGGAACCGGCGGCTACACCTTC
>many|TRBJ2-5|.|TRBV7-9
CASSLGTGNQETQYF
TGTGCCAGCAGCTTAGGCACAGGGAACCAAGAGACCCAGTACTTC
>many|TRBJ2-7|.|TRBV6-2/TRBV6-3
CASRKGAYEQYF
TGTGCCAGCAGAAAAGGGGCCTACGAGCAGTACTTC
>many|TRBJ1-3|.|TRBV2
CASSSGINSGNTIYF
TGTGCCAGCAGTAGCGGAATTAACTCTGGAAACACCATATATTTT
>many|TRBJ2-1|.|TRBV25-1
CASSEFGEEQFF
TGTGCCAGCAGTGAATTTGGGGAAGAGCAGTTCTTC
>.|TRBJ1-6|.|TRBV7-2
CASTQGRAGNGPLHF
TGTGCCAGCACCCAGGGAAGGGCCGGTAATGGACCCCTCCACTTT
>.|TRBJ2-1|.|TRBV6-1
CASNWNNGQFF
TGTGCCAGCAATTGGAACAATGGGCAGTTCTTC
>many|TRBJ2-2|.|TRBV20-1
CSASDRRDTGELFF
TGCAGTGCTAGTGACAGGCGAGACACCGGGGAGCTGTTTTTT
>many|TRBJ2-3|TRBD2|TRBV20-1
CSASEASGRLGTDTQYF
TGCAGTGCTAGCGAGGCTAGCGGGAGATTGGGAACAGATACGCAGTATTTT
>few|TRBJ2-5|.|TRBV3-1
CASSPAITRGGTQYF
TGTGCCAGCAGCCCCGCCATTACTAGAGGTGGGACCCAGTACTTC
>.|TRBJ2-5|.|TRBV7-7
CARGLDPRETQYF
TGTGCCCGCGGGTTGGACCCCCGGGAGACCCAGTACTTC
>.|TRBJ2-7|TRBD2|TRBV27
CARVPRGGVGEQYF
TGTGCCAGAGTCCCGCGGGGGGGAGTGGGCGAGCAGTACTTC
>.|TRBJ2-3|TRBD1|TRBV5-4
CASSPKTGGGTGSHF
TGTGCCAGCAGCCCAAAGACCGGAGGTGGGACAGGGTCTCATTTT
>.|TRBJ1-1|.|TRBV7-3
CASSLNVPRTGRNPEAFF
TGTGCCAGCAGCTTAAACGTTCCCCGTACCGGGAGAAACCCTGAAGCTTTCTTT
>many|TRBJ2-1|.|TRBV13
CASSNRQSHSYNEQFF
TGTGCCAGCAGCAACCGACAGAGTCACTCCTACAATGAGCAGTTCTTC
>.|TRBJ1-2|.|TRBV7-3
CASSLTRGNYGYTF
TGTGCCAGCAGCTTAACGCGGGGGAACTATGGCTACACCTTC
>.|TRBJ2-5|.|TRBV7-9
CASRAGSAVTQYF
TGTGCCAGCAGAGCAGGATCAGCGGTGACCCAGTACTTC
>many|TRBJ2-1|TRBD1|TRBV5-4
CASSLPGTGTSEQFF
TGTGCCAGCAGCTTGCCCGGGACAGGGACCAGTGAGCAGTTCTTC
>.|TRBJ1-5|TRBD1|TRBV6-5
CASSHRGGAGQPQHF
TGTGCCAGCAGCCACAGAGGGGGCGCAGGACAGCCCCAGCATTTT
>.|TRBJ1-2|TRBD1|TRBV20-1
CSAIRDREGGYTF
TGCAGTGCTATTCGGGACAGGGAGGGAGGTTACACCTTC
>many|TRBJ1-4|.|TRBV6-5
CASSYDKGTTNEKLFF
TGTGCCAGCAGTTACGATAAGGGGACAACTAATGAAAAACTGTTTTTT
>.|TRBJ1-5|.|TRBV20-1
CSARKGESSQPQHF
TGCAGTGCTAGAAAGGGGGAAAGTAGTCAGCCCCAGCATTTT
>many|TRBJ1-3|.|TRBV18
CASSLPSSSGNTIYF
TGTGCCAGCTCACTCCCGAGTAGCTCTGGAAACACCATATATTTT
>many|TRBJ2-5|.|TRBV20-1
CSARVWKGAGETQYF
TGCAGTGCTAGGGTGTGGAAAGGGGCGGGGGAGACCCAGTACTTC
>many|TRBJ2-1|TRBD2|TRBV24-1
CATSDFTSGRWNEQFF
TGTGCCACCAGTGATTTTACTAGCGGGAGATGGAATGAGCAGTTCTTC
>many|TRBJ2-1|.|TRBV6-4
CASSRDPPYNEQFF
TGTGCCAGCAGTCGGGACCCTCCCTACAATGAGCAGTTCTTC
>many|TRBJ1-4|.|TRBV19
CASSILGEGATNEKLFF
TGTGCCAGTAGTATCTTAGGGGAAGGGGCAACTAATGAAAAACTGTTTTTT
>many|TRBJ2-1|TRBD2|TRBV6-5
CASSYGGSSYNEQFF
TGTGCCAGCAGTTACGGCGGGAGCTCCTACAATGAGCAGTTCTTC
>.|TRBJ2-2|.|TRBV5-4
CASSLELNTGELSF
TGTGCCAGCAGCTTGGAACTGAACACCGGGGAGCTGTCTTTT
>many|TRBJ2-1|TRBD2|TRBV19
CASSTKAGPNNEQFF
TGTGCCAGTAGTACGAAAGCGGGACCAAACAATGAGCAGTTCTTC
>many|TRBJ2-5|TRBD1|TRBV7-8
CASSADRVGASETQYF
TGTGCCAGCAGCGCGGACAGGGTTGGGGCTTCGGAGACCCAGTACTTC
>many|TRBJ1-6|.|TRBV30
CAWSVGWNSPLHF
TGTGCCTGGAGTGTCGGATGGAATTCACCCCTCCACTTT
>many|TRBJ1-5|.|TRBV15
CATSRDIRGDQPQHF
TGTGCCACCAGCAGAGATATCAGGGGCGATCAGCCCCAGCATTTT
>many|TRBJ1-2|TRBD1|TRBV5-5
CASSLAAGQDYGYTF
TGTGCCAGCAGCTTGGCAGCGGGACAGGACTATGGCTACACCTTC
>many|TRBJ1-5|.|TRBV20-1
CSARDSGGRGNQPQHF
TGCAGTGCTAGAGACTCGGGGGGGCGAGGCAATCAGCCCCAGCATTTT
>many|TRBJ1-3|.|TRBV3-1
CASSQDLPGTSGNTIYF
TGTGCCAGCAGCCAAGACCTACCTGGAACCTCTGGAAACACCATATATTTT
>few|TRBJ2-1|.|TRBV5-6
CASTEVGGGPDNEQFF
TGTGCCAGCACCGAGGTAGGGGGAGGGCCGGACAATGAGCAGTTCTTC
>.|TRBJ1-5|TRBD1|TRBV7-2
CASSLGQGGFNQPQHF
TGTGCCAGCAGCTTAGGACAGGGGGGGTTTAATCAGCCCCAGCATTTT
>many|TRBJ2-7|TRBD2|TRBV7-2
CASSKSAGGRSYEQYF
TGTGCCAGCAGCAAATCGGCGGGAGGACGCTCCTACGAGCAGTACTTC
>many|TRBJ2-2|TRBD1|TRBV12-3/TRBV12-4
CASSLLGQGRGPNTGELFF
TGTGCCAGCAGCCTCCTGGGACAGGGGAGAGGGCCGAACACCGGGGAGCTGTTTTTT
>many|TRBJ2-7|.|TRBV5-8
CASSLVRGGGEQYF
TGTGCCAGCAGCTTGGTGCGGGGAGGCGGCGAGCAGTACTTC
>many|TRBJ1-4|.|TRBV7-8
CASSFASEKLFF
TGTGCCAGCAGCTTTGCGTCCGAAAAACTGTTTTTT
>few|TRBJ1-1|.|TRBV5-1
CASRRQGLNTEAFF
TGCGCCAGCAGACGTCAGGGACTGAACACTGAAGCTTTCTTT
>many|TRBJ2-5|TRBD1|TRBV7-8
CASSVGTGFFYQETQYF
TGTGCCAGCAGCGTAGGGACAGGGTTTTTTTACCAAGAGACCCAGTACTTC
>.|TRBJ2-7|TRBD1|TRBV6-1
CASSHPTRDRVYEQYF
TGTGCCAGCAGTCATCCCACCCGGGACAGGGTCTACGAGCAGTACTTC
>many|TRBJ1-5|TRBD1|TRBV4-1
CASSRDRDNQPQHF
TGCGCCAGCAGCCGGGACAGGGACAATCAGCCCCAGCATTTT
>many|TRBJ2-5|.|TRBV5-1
CASSLVAAGTGETQYF
TGCGCCAGCAGCTTGGTCGCGGCGGGGACCGGGGAGACCCAGTACTTC
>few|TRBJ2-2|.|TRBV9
CASSVSANTGELFF
TGTGCCAGCAGCGTATCTGCGAACACCGGGGAGCTGTTTTTT
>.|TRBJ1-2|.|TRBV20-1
CSASLRGGNTGVGHGYTF
TGCAGTGCTAGCTTGCGGGGGGGGAACACCGGGGTTGGCCATGGCTACACCTTC
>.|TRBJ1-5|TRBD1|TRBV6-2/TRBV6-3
CASSYGDRVGNQPQHF
TGTGCCAGCAGTTACGGGGACAGGGTGGGCAATCAGCCCCAGCATTTT
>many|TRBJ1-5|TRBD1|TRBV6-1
CASRADRVTNSNQPQHF
TGTGCCAGCAGGGCCGACAGGGTCACAAATAGCAATCAGCCCCAGCATTTT